The entry below gives a single T cell receptor beta chain sequence along with its context. These data are taken from a study of naive and memory T cell subsets. Both TRBC1 and TRBC2 were covered by a beta constant-region primer of two equimolar oligonucleotides. The ligated cDNA underwent four PCR rounds using SP2 and nested alpha and beta constant-region primers. MiXCR was run by TCRdb on the UMI-ligation and nested PCR reads, yielding one entry per CDR3 protein. The sample shows more than 100,000 distinct CDR3 sequences, over 30% of them seen only once. The receptor's source is a human donor in good health. Sample: central memory CD4+ T cells from blood.

For the CDR3, the DNA is TGTGCCAGCAGCTTTGCCGTGGAGCTGTTTTTT. Its translation: CASSFAVELFF. The rearrangement uses TRBV7-2 and TRBJ2-2, with D unclear. Germline lookup yields CDR1 SGHTA and CDR2 FQGNSA. This CDR3 has 11 residues. V shed 3 bases and J shed 10 bases, with 6 bases lying between them.